The sequence of this TCR beta chain was determined in a study of T-cell reconstitution after alpha-beta-depleted transplantation in children. Points on this clonotype: What it recognizes is unknown. Germline and junction disagree at one end, which may indicate a read error.

The V gene's germline CDR1 is SGHAT and CDR2 FQNNGV. The CDR3 sequence is 15 residues long. TCRbeta library construction was performed incorporating unique molecular identifiers. TCRdb ran MiXCR on the PCR reads and lists one entry per CDR3 protein. The sample has about 250,000 distinct CDR3 sequences; 20% to 30% are singletons. Whole-study results and caveats: Newly made T cells mostly supplied T-cell counts and diversity one year after transplant. It was surviving recipient T cells and thymic progenitors that gave some patients high TCRbeta diversity at day 60. After transplant, at about two months, alpha-beta T cells were reportedly derived from several hundred expanded graft clones.

The chain links TRBV11-2 to TRBJ1-6; TRBD1 matches 7 bases. This clonotype was obtained from a female patient aged 2-9 years who had a stem cell transplant for congenital amegakaryocytic thrombocytopenia, so the T cells may come from the graft donor. Material: PBMCs, mostly from graft donor cells, obtained 360 days after TCRalphabeta/CD19-depleted stem cell transplant. DNA of the CDR3: TGTGCCAGCAGCAACAGGGGCTTATATAATTCAGCCCTCCACTTT. Its protein product is CASSNRGLYNSALHF.